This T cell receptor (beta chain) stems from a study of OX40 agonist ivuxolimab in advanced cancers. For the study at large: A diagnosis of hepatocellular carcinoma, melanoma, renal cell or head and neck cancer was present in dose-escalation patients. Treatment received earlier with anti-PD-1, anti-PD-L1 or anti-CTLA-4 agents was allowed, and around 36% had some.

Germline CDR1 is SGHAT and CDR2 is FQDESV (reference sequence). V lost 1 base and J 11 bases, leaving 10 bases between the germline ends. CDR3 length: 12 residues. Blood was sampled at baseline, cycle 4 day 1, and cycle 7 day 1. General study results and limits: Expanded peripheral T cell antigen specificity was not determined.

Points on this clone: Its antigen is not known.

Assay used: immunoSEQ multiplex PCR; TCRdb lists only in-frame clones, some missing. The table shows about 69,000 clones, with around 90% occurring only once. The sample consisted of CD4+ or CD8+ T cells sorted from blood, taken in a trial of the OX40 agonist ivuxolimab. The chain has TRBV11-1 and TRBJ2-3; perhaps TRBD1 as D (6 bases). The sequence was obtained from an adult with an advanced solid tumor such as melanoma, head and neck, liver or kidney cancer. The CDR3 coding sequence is TGTGCCAGCAGCTTAGACAGGGCCAGGCAGTATTTT. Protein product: CASSLDRARQYF. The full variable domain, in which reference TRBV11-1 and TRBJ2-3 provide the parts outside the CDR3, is EAEVAQSPRYKITEKSQAVAFWCDPISGHATLYWYRQILGQGPELLVQFQDESVVDDSQLPKDRFSAERLKGVDSTLKIQPAELGDSAMYLCASSLDRARQYFGPGTRLTVL.